Sequencing of this T cell receptor (beta chain) was carried out in a study of blood T cells in healthy people across ages. With a J-beta primer mix and a sample-barcoded 5' primer, a second PCR ran about 7 to 12 cycles. TCRdb reanalysed the 5' RACE reads using MiXCR and keeps one entry per CDR3 protein. Here the sample spans 850,000 or so distinct CDR3 sequences, more than 25% being singletons. This clonotype has at least ten counts. The ends lost 2 bases at V and 4 bases at J; junction bases unmatched: 9. The CDR3 sequence is 16 residues long. Germline V gene data show CDR1 as LGHNA and CDR2 as YSLEER.

The clonotype comes from an elderly woman in good health. The chain has TRBV4-3 and TRBJ2-3, with TRBD1 matching 7 bases. The sample was blood. The DNA for the CDR3 is TGCGCCAGCAGCCAACGACAGGGTTTGGGATCAGATACGCAGTATTTT. Protein: CASSQRQGLGSDTQYF.